Described below is a single T cell receptor beta chain sequence and its context. The CDR3 has 15 amino acids. Germline CDR1 reads SGDLS; CDR2 reads YYNGEE. The V end lost 4 bases, the J end lost 4 bases, and 18 bases lay between the germline ends. This sample was taken from a study of blood T cell repertoires in COVID-19. Some clones are missing from TCRdb's copy, which holds only in-frame ones; the method was immunoSEQ multiplex PCR. The sample includes approximately 50,000 clones, about 81% seen only once; the top ten take more than 15%. The sequence came from a man in his 70s with active COVID-19. The chain is built from TRBV9 and TRBJ2-7, with TRBD1 as a possible D gene (5 bases). Sequencing was done on a sample of peripheral blood. CDR3 protein: CASSSGQSDGYEQYF. As DNA, the CDR3 is TGTGCCAGCAGCTCAGGACAAAGCGACGGGTACGAGCAGTACTTC.